This T cell receptor (beta chain) was recovered during a study of T cell responses to AZD1222 COVID-19 vaccine. The CDR3 runs 14 residues. The germline gives CDR1 SGHRS, CDR2 YFSETQ. V gave up 5 bases and J gave up 6 bases; unmatched junction bases: 5. Measured with immunoSEQ multiplex PCR; TCRdb has only the in-frame clones, and not every one. The sample consists of 150,000 or so clones, around 90% of them appearing once. Sequencing was performed on peripheral blood, taken on day 0 of AZD1222 vaccination. The rearrangement joins TRBV5-1 to TRBJ1-5; 10 bases are shared with TRBD1. The TCR originated in an adult in good health. CDR3 loop: CASSSGTGVQPQHF. The CDR3 DNA is TGCGCCAGCAGTTCCGGGACAGGGGTTCAGCCCCAGCATTTT.